The source of this T cell receptor (beta chain) is a study of T cell responses to AZD1222 COVID-19 vaccine (dated by TCRdb to about 2021). In the study overall: TCR sequencing covered 230 or so trial participants: 200 to 220 given two doses of AZD1222 and 26 given two doses of MenACWY control vaccine. Enrollment into the trials was organized by age into subgroups of 18-55, 56-69 and 70-plus years, and those subgroups contained roughly 140, 27 and 60 TCR-sequenced participants, respectively. General findings and caveats noted by the study authors: Because no samples from the day 14 peak response were available, repertoires could be characterized only after the peak T cell response. The 56-69-year group was small, and its depth increase did not reach significance, likely because of low power. Only five to seven AZD1222 recipients were SARS-CoV-2 seropositive at baseline, limiting conclusions about previously exposed vaccinees. Spike-specific TCR breadth and depth rose significantly after two AZD1222 doses compared with day 0 and with MenACWY recipients. The whole spike protein was spanned by vaccine-associated CD4 TCRs, and dominant responses were seen in regions 160-218 and 743-854. Reportedly, almost half of the unique spike-specific TCRs recognized epitopes lying outside the regions that are mutated in the B.1.351 and B.1.1.7 variants. Participants were mostly white British, with more females than males. The authors suggested clonal diversity may have been underestimated.

On this clone itself: Its binding antigen is unknown. Within one base of it there is no much larger clone, and no base qualities were kept.

The CDR3 regions of human TCRbeta chains were analyzed by immunosequencing. The original methods were these. Repertoire TCRs were checked for matches against a reference library of SARS-CoV-2-specific TCRs that had been generated using the MIRA antigen-specificity platform. Breadth was defined as the fraction of unique TCRs that were SARS-CoV-2-associated, and depth was defined as the fraction of total T cells that were SARS-CoV-2-associated. Using the MIRA data, every spike-specific TCR was mapped to the spike region that the TCR reacted to and assigned to either a CD4 or a CD8 class. Log10-transformed breadth and depth values were compared by one-way ANOVA with Sidak's multiple comparisons tests. The source is immuneACCESS, and TCRdb retained only in-frame sequences with V and J called. Part of the clones is not carried over; for the studies checked, unresolved V genes explain less than half of this, and the remainder is unexplained. V and J calls and clone size are as listed in that table; D and trimming were resolved from the DNA. For this sample there are roughly 51,000 clones; around 92% appear just once. Of the sample, approximately 14% falls within the top ten clones.

Interpreted using the paper, the time point label stands for: about 28 days (+/-7) after the second vaccine dose. AZD1222 recipients with second doses at about 4 weeks or about 12 weeks were pooled, because spike-specific TCR depth and breadth did not differ between schedules. The vaccinee samples were drawn from two UK trials, COV001 and COV002, one of which was a single-blind randomized controlled phase 2/3 trial testing AZD1222 (ChAdOx1 nCoV-19) in healthy adults. For TCRbeta chain sequencing, PBMC samples were collected from trial participants at day 0 and at day 28 after the second dose. V is cut back by 4 bases and J by 10 bases, with 8 bases in the junction unmatched. There are 16 amino acids in the CDR3, from cysteine to phenylalanine inclusive. Left in the record is the CDR3 DNA by itself, 48 bases read in frame from the first base. Via the germline V gene, CDR1 is KGHSH and CDR2 LQKENI.

The rearrangement combines TRBV18 with TRBJ2-1, with 15 middle bases fitting TRBD2. The sequence was obtained from an adult who received the AZD1222 COVID-19 vaccine. The sequences come from peripheral blood, collected 28 days after the second AZD1222 dose. The CDR3 amino acid sequence is: CASSQGGLAGGYEQFF. The DNA is as follows: TGTGCCAGCTCACAGGGTGGACTAGCGGGAGGGTACGAGCAGTTCTTC.